These T cell receptor beta chains were read from a single sample in a study of cytomegalovirus exposure and HLA in healthy donors. Profiled with immunoSEQ multiplex PCR; TCRdb holds only in-frame clones, not every one. Here the sample table reports some 75,000 clones. Sequencing was performed on PBMCs. The receptors stem from a female donor in good health and CMV-seropositive. Each CDR3 is given with its conserved first and last residue. The order of the fields is V gene, J gene, D gene, CDR3 protein, CDR3 DNA. A D gene is named only where the DNA matches it firmly.

V: TRBV30; J: TRBJ1-5; D: TRBD1; CDR3: CAWSDGTGGNQPQHF; DNA: TGTGCCTGGAGTGATGGGACAGGAGGTAATCAGCCCCAGCATTTT
V: TRBV13; J: TRBJ1-2; D: .; CDR3: CASSRKPNRVGYGYTF; DNA: TGTGCCAGCAGCCGTAAACCTAACAGGGTGGGCTATGGCTACACCTTC
V: TRBV19; J: TRBJ1-4; D: .; CDR3: CASSSSSQRELNEKLFF; DNA: TGTGCCAGTAGTTCCTCCTCCCAACGGGAATTGAATGAAAAACTGTTTTTT
V: TRBV11-1; J: TRBJ2-5; D: TRBD2; CDR3: CASSLAPLAEETQYF; DNA: TGTGCCAGCAGCTTAGCGCCCCTAGCGGAAGAGACCCAGTACTTC
V: TRBV29-1; J: TRBJ1-2; D: .; CDR3: CREDRPHYGYTF; DNA: TGCAGAGAAGACAGGCCTCACTATGGCTACACCTTC
V: TRBV5-1; J: TRBJ2-5; D: .; CDR3: CASSLSGAVQETQYF; DNA: TGCGCCAGCAGCTTGTCGGGAGCGGTGCAAGAGACCCAGTACTTC
V: TRBV6-1; J: TRBJ2-4; D: .; CDR3: CASSEARVQYF; DNA: TGTGCCAGCAGTGAAGCTCGGGTACAGTACTTC
V: TRBV5-1; J: TRBJ1-1; D: .; CDR3: CASSPSGPNTEAFF; DNA: TGCGCCAGCAGCCCATCAGGGCCGAACACTGAAGCTTTCTTT
V: TRBV28; J: TRBJ2-7; D: .; CDR3: CASSSSYEQYF; DNA: TGTGCCAGCAGCAGCTCCTACGAGCAGTACTTC
V: TRBV28; J: TRBJ2-2; D: .; CDR3: CASSLGGVYTGELFF; DNA: TGTGCCAGCAGTTTGGGTGGAGTTTACACCGGGGAGCTGTTTTTT
V: TRBV7-8; J: TRBJ2-6; D: TRBD1; CDR3: CASTLRQGYSGANVLTF; DNA: TGTGCCAGCACCCTCAGACAGGGGTACTCTGGGGCCAACGTCCTGACTTTC
V: TRBV15; J: TRBJ2-1; D: TRBD1; CDR3: CATSRAGTAYNEQFF; DNA: TGTGCCACCAGCAGAGCCGGGACAGCCTACAATGAGCAGTTCTTC
V: TRBV19; J: TRBJ1-1; D: .; CDR3: CASSIPAGPRTEAFF; DNA: TGTGCCAGTAGTATCCCCGCAGGGCCCCGGACTGAAGCTTTCTTT
V: TRBV7-2; J: TRBJ1-6; D: .; CDR3: CASSSQTGVGSPLHF; DNA: TGTGCCAGCAGCTCTCAAACGGGTGTTGGGTCACCCCTCCACTTT
V: TRBV6-4; J: TRBJ2-2; D: .; CDR3: CASSAEGGGTGELFF; DNA: TGTGCCAGCAGTGCTGAGGGAGGGGGAACCGGGGAGCTGTTTTTT
V: TRBV19; J: TRBJ1-3; D: TRBD1; CDR3: CASSMEGGVGNTVYF; DNA: TGTGCCAGTAGTATGGAAGGGGGCGTTGGAAACACCGTATATTTT
V: TRBV19; J: TRBJ1-1; D: TRBD1; CDR3: CASSPGQGGAEAFF; DNA: TGTGCCAGTAGTCCAGGACAGGGTGGGGCTGAAGCTTTCTTT
V: TRBV5-1; J: TRBJ2-1; D: TRBD1; CDR3: CASSLTGGPYNEQFF; DNA: TGCGCCAGCAGCTTGACAGGGGGCCCCTACAATGAGCAGTTCTTC
V: TRBV10-3; J: TRBJ1-2; D: .; CDR3: CATQPDSLYGYTF; DNA: TGTGCCACCCAGCCGGACTCATTATATGGCTACACCTTC
V: TRBV28; J: TRBJ1-5; D: TRBD1; CDR3: CASSLGTGDNQPQHF; DNA: TGTGCCAGCAGTTTAGGGACAGGGGACAATCAGCCCCAGCATTTT